One and the same sample provided the 15 T cell receptor beta chains below, sequenced in a study of cytomegalovirus exposure and HLA in healthy donors. PCR involved 60 Vbeta and 13 Jbeta primers. The data were produced by immunoSEQ multiplex PCR, yet TCRdb's version contains in-frame clones alone and is incomplete. Among some 220,000 clones listed, 78% were seen once. Sequenced input: PBMCs. Receptors originate from a boy younger than 18 in good health and CMV-seronegative.

V is TRBV6-6 and J is TRBJ1-2; TRBD1 matches 8 bases. This CDR3 is built from 14 residues. Looked up from germline, CDR1 is MNHNY and CDR2 is SVGAGI (reference sequence). After removal of 2 bases from V and 4 bases from J, the junction contained 3 bases not matched to a gene. Written as DNA, the CDR3 is TGTGCCAGCAGTTACCCCGGGACAGGCTATGGCTACACCTTC. It specifies CASSYPGTGYGYTF.

The sample holds a few counts of this clone. The chain recombines TRBV6-1 with TRBJ1-4; TRBD1 aligns across 7 bases. The germline CDR1 and CDR2 sequences are MNHNS and SASEGT. CDR3 length: 17 amino acids. V was clipped by 2 bases and J by 3 bases; unmatched bases: 9. CDR3 region: CASSELRDSLSNEKLFF. CDR3 bases: TGTGCCAGCAGTGAACTAAGGGACAGCCTTTCTAATGAAAAACTGTTTTTT.

The chain combines TRBV19 with TRBJ2-7; TRBD1 matches at 8 bases. V was pared by 5 bases and J by 9 bases, with 15 bases of the junction left unmatched. CDR1 is LNHDA, CDR2 SQIVND, per germline (reference sequence). The CDR3 is 15 amino acids. The CDR3, as DNA: TGTGCCAGTAGTGGGGGACAGGTTCGTTTGGCGGGGCAGTACTTC. Translated: CASSGGQVRLAGQYF.

V is TRBV9 and J is TRBJ2-7; 7 bases agree with TRBD1. Germline V gene lookup returns CDR1 SGDLS and CDR2 YYNGEE. The CDR3 length is 14 residues. Trimming at V came to 2 bases and at J to 0 bases, leaving 2 bases not matched to a gene. CDR3 nucleotides: TGTGCCAGCAGCGTCCGGGACAGCTCCTACGAGCAGTACTTC. Translation: CASSVRDSSYEQYF.

The chain combines TRBV10-3 with TRBJ1-1; D unresolved. The V gene's germline CDR1 is ENHRY and CDR2 SYGVKD. The ends were cut back, 0 bases at V and 0 bases at J, with 5 bases in the middle. CDR3 length equals 14 residues. CDR3 residues: CAISESTVNTEAFF. The CDR3 bases are TGTGCCATCAGTGAGTCAACGGTGAACACTGAAGCTTTCTTT.

This clone was seen a few times. In DNA form, the CDR3 reads TGTGCCTGGAGTGATCAGGGAATCGCTCCAAACATTCAGTACTTC. Its protein is CAWSDQGIAPNIQYF. The chain uses TRBV30 and TRBJ2-4; tentatively, D is TRBD1 (5 bases). Germline V gene data show CDR1 as GTSNPN and CDR2 as SVGIG (reference sequence). This CDR3 region has 15 residues. Deletions cut 1 base from V and 6 bases from J, with 16 bases between.

The genes are TRBV5-1 and TRBJ1-3; 7 bases map to TRBD1. Trimming took 0 bases from V and 2 from J; bases not matched to a gene: 8. CDR3 length: 17 amino acids. Looked up from germline, CDR1 is SGHRS and CDR2 is YFSETQ. The CDR3 bases are TGCGCCAGCAGCTTGGTAGGAGGGGGCGCGACTGGAAACACCATATATTTT. Encoded protein: CASSLVGGGATGNTIYF.

The V call is TRBV5-1, the J call TRBJ2-7; 11 bases fit TRBD2. The CDR3 consists of 14 residues. V dropped 2 bases and J dropped 5; count of bases not matched to a gene: 3. Germline V gene lookup returns CDR1 SGHRS and CDR2 YFSETQ. The CDR3 region is CASSFTSGSNEQYF. Here the CDR3 DNA reads TGCGCCAGCAGCTTCACTAGCGGGAGCAACGAGCAGTACTTC.

This sequence joins TRBV9 and TRBJ2-5; a weak D match, TRBD1 (6 bases). Deletions cut 3 bases from V and 3 bases from J, with 9 bases between. There are 13 residues in the CDR3. CDR1 is SGDLS and CDR2 is YYNGEE in the germline V gene. The CDR3 DNA is TGTGCCAGCAGCGCCCGGGACAAAGAGACCCAGTACTTC. It is translated as CASSARDKETQYF.

The rearrangement uses TRBV5-6 and TRBJ1-2; D possibly corresponds to TRBD1 (6 bases). V shed 4 bases and J shed 8 bases, with 15 bases lying between them. The CDR3 is made up of 13 amino acids. Germline assignment: CDR1 SGHDT and CDR2 YYEEEE. DNA for the CDR3: TGTGCCAGCAGCCCGGGACACGCTGGGGGCTACACCTTC. Translation: CASSPGHAGGYTF.

A word on this clone: This sample includes further DNA sequences coding for the same CDR3. This chain uses TRBV5-1 with TRBJ1-1; 11 bases are shared with TRBD1. The CDR3 covers 14 residues. V lost 4 bases to trimming and J lost 4 bases; unmatched junction nucleotides: 3. Germline CDR1 is SGHRS and CDR2 is YFSETQ. The CDR3 DNA is TGCGCCAGCAGCCCCGGGACAGGGGGCACTGAAGCTTTCTTT. As protein: CASSPGTGGTEAFF.

This chain connects TRBV9 to TRBJ2-2; D not resolved. Looked up from germline, CDR1 is SGDLS and CDR2 is YYNGEE. The CDR3 consists of 12 residues. V shed 4 bases and J shed 5 bases, with 6 bases lying between them. The CDR3 here is CASSLSTGELFF. The CDR3 nucleotides read TGTGCCAGCAGCTTATCGACCGGGGAGCTGTTTTTT.

Regarding this clone: The same CDR3 arises from other DNA sequences in this sample as well. The chain has TRBV4-2 and TRBJ1-3; D is undetermined. CDR3 length: 17 amino acids. Germline lookup yields CDR1 LGHNA and CDR2 YNFKEQ. V was trimmed by 0 bases and J by 0 bases, leaving 12 bases between them. DNA of the CDR3: TGTGCCAGCAGCCAAGATAATGCGGGCAACTCTGGAAACACCATATATTTT. Its translation is CASSQDNAGNSGNTIYF.

This clone is a singleton in its sample. V is TRBV7-9 and J is TRBJ2-1; TRBD1 might be the D (6 bases). The CDR3 loop spans 15 amino acids. The V and J ends lost 5 bases and 5 bases respectively, with 16 bases between them. The V gene's germline CDR1 is SEHNR and CDR2 FQNEAQ (reference sequence). In DNA, the CDR3 is TGTGCCAGCAGCCCAGGGGTCCCCACTAACAATGAGCAGTTCTTC. This gives the protein CASSPGVPTNNEQFF.

V is TRBV5-4 and J is TRBJ1-2; 10 bases fit TRBD1. The germline gives CDR1 SGHNT, CDR2 YYREEE (reference sequence). The CDR3 runs to 15 residues. With 4 bases clipped from V and 4 bases from J, the junction kept 7 bases outside the gene matches. CDR3 sequence: CASSHRDRGSYGYTF. In nucleotides, the CDR3 is TGTGCCAGCAGCCACCGGGACAGGGGAAGCTATGGCTACACCTTC.